Shown below are 20 T cell receptor beta chains from a single sample sequenced in a study of blood T cell repertoires in COVID-19. Sequencing was performed with immunoSEQ multiplex PCR; in TCRdb, only in-frame clones are kept and a portion is missing. The data contain around 150,000 clones, roughly 80% of them singletons. Material for sequencing was peripheral blood. These receptors all come from a man in his 70s with acute or convalescent COVID-19.

In this sample, this clone turned up a few times. The chain uses TRBV19 and TRBJ1-5, with D hard to call. The CDR3 consists of 15 residues. Trimming removed 6 bases at V and 3 bases at J, with 15 bases between. CDR1 is LNHDA, CDR2 SQIVND, per germline (reference sequence). CDR3 coding DNA: TGTGCCAGTAGAGTGATAGGAGGGAACAATCAGCCCCAGCATTTT. Translated: CASRVIGGNNQPQHF.

The chain couples TRBV5-1 to TRBJ1-1; 7 bases are shared with TRBD1. J gave up 1 base and V 4 bases, and 4 bases lay outside the gene matches. This CDR3 is 14 amino acids long. Germline V CDR1 and CDR2: SGHRS, YFSETQ. CDR3 sequence reads: CASSIRTGNTEAFF. CDR3 coding DNA: TGCGCCAGCAGCATTAGGACAGGGAACACTGAAGCTTTCTTT.

This clone was seen once. The chain has TRBV24-1 and TRBJ2-3; 12 bases are a match to TRBD1. The CDR3 has 19 amino acids. Germline V gives CDR1 KGHDR, CDR2 SFDVKD. J was trimmed by 3 bases and V by 9 bases; bases with no gene match: 18. The CDR3 nucleotides read TGTGCCACCCGCACAAAAAGGGGGACAGGGGGCGTGAAGACAGATACGCAGTATTTT. Protein: CATRTKRGTGGVKTDTQYF.

CDR3 sequence reads: CASSISPSRGGARNEQFF. In nucleotides, the CDR3 is TGTGCCAGTAGTATAAGCCCGAGTCGCGGGGGGGCGAGGAATGAGCAGTTCTTC. This chain uses TRBV19 with TRBJ2-1; 9 nucleotides align to TRBD2. V lost 2 bases, J lost 7 bases, and 15 bases stayed unmatched. This CDR3 is built from 18 residues. Germline CDR1 is LNHDA and CDR2 is SQIVND (reference sequence).

The chain employs TRBV5-1 and TRBJ2-1, with TRBD2 matching over 14 bases. The CDR3 runs to 16 residues. Germline assignment: CDR1 SGHRS and CDR2 YFSETQ. The V and J ends lost 2 bases and 4 bases, in that order; junction bases with no gene match: 2. In DNA, the CDR3 is TGCGCCAGCAGCTTCCGACTAGCGGGAGGGTACAATGAGCAGTTCTTC. The encoded protein is CASSFRLAGGYNEQFF. Full variable domain (rest looked up from reference TRBV5-1 and TRBJ2-1): KAGVTQTPRYLIKTRGQQVTLSCSPISGHRSVSWYQQTPGQGLQFLFEYFSETQRNKGNFPGRFSGRQFSNSRSEMNVSTLELGDSALYLCASSFRLAGGYNEQFFGPGTRLTVL.

The CDR3 here is CASSRDNTPTEAFF. CDR3 sequence (DNA): TGTGCCAGCAGCCGGGACAATACCCCCACTGAAGCTTTCTTT. J is TRBJ1-1 and V is TRBV6-5; perhaps TRBD1 as D (6 bases). Germline V gene lookup returns CDR1 MNHEY and CDR2 SVGAGI. The V end was cut by 6 bases, the J end by 4 bases, with 15 bases between. The CDR3 runs to 14 residues.

This clone is a singleton in its sample. V and J are TRBV7-2 and TRBJ2-1; D may be TRBD1 (5 bases). The V gene lost 1 base and the J gene lost 7 bases, with 14 bases spanning the gap. Germline V gene lookup returns CDR1 SGHTA and CDR2 FQGNSA. CDR3 size: 15 residues. CDR3 DNA: TGTGCCAGCAGCTTAGTTTGGTTACAGGAGAATGAGCAGTTCTTC. This gives the protein CASSLVWLQENEQFF.

The chain couples TRBV5-4 to TRBJ2-5; 8 bases are shared with TRBD2. With 7 bases clipped from V and 5 bases from J, the junction kept 16 bases outside the gene matches. Germline V lookup: CDR1 SGHNT, CDR2 YYREEE (reference sequence). The CDR3 consists of 16 residues. CDR3 sequence: CASHPELAGFGETQYF. CDR3 nucleotide sequence: TGTGCCAGCCACCCCGAGTTAGCGGGATTCGGTGAGACCCAGTACTTC. Filled out from reference TRBV5-4 and TRBJ2-5, the complete variable domain reads ETGVTQSPTHLIKTRGQQVTLRCSSQSGHNTVSWYQQALGQGPQFIFQYYREEENGRGNFPPRFSGLQFPNYSSELNVNALELDDSALYLCASHPELAGFGETQYFGPGTRLLVL.

This rearrangement joins TRBV6-5 to TRBJ2-5, with D unclear. CDR1 is MNHEY, CDR2 SVGAGI, per germline. There are 12 residues in the CDR3. Trimming took off 4 bases at V and 3 bases at J, with 6 bases between the two ends. The CDR3 loop is CASSSLKETQYF. In nucleotides, the CDR3 is TGTGCCAGCAGTTCACTGAAAGAGACCCAGTACTTC.

This sequence joins TRBV3-1 (or the pseudogene TRBV3-2) and TRBJ2-4; D unresolved. The CDR3 covers 15 residues. Germline-derived CDR1 and CDR2 are LGHDT and YNNKEL (reference sequence). V was pared by 4 bases and J by 8 bases, with 18 bases between. The CDR3 nucleotides read TGTGCCAGCAGCCCCCCAGGCCGTCAAGGCGACATTCAGTACTTC. It encodes CASSPPGRQGDIQYF.

The V call is TRBV19, the J call TRBJ2-7; 7 bases are shared with TRBD1. There are 14 residues in the CDR3. V was clipped by 6 bases and J by 1 base; unmatched bases: 6. The V gene's germline CDR1 is LNHDA and CDR2 SQIVND (reference sequence). The CDR3 bases are TGTGCCAGTAGGGCCCGGGACAGTTCCTACGAGCAGTACTTC. Translating gives CASRARDSSYEQYF.

The CDR3 DNA follows: TGTGCCAGCAGCGCGACAGGGTGGCAGGGCAATCAGCCCCAGCATTTT. This translates into CASSATGWQGNQPQHF. This chain connects TRBV27 to TRBJ1-5; 7 positions match TRBD1. The V segment lost 6 bases and the J segment 2 bases; nucleotides outside the gene matches: 10. The germline gives CDR1 MNHEY, CDR2 SMNVEV (reference sequence). This CDR3 is 16 amino acids long.

The chain uses TRBV5-8 and TRBJ1-5; 11 positions match TRBD1. The V gene's germline CDR1 is SGHTS and CDR2 YDEGEE. V lost 6 bases to trimming and J lost 6 bases; unmatched junction nucleotides: 5. The CDR3 loop spans 14 amino acids. CDR3 region: CASTVDRGRQPQHF. CDR3 DNA sequence: TGTGCCAGCACCGTGGACAGGGGGCGTCAGCCCCAGCATTTT.

The V gene is TRBV19, the J gene TRBJ1-4; no clear D. Germline-derived CDR1 and CDR2 are LNHDA and SQIVND (reference sequence). The CDR3 loop spans 13 amino acids. V was clipped by 6 bases and J by 3 bases, with 8 bases between them. The CDR3 nucleotides are TGTGCCAGTAGCCTTGGGCCTAATGAAAAACTGTTTTTT. Translation: CASSLGPNEKLFF.

J is TRBJ2-1 and V is TRBV10-3; TRBD2 might be the D (6 bases). Germline V gene lookup returns CDR1 ENHRY and CDR2 SYGVKD. With 5 bases removed from V and 8 bases from J, the gap between germline ends came to 7 bases. The CDR3 contains 11 residues. This CDR3 reads CAISPGDEQFF. The CDR3 region has the DNA TGTGCCATCAGTCCGGGGGATGAGCAGTTCTTC.

V gene TRBV5-4 combines with J gene TRBJ2-3; D remains unclear. Germline lookup yields CDR1 SGHNT and CDR2 YYREEE (reference sequence). V was cut by 1 base and J by 2 bases, with 5 bases left in between. The CDR3 loop spans 13 amino acids. The CDR3 sequence is CASSLLYTDTQYF. The CDR3 DNA reads TGTGCCAGCAGCTTGCTGTACACAGATACGCAGTATTTT.

J is TRBJ2-1 and V is TRBV5-1; tentative D call: TRBD2 (7 bases). CDR1 SGHRS and CDR2 YFSETQ come from the germline V gene. Trimming cost V 0 bases and J 0 bases, with 13 bases left between them. The CDR3 contains 17 residues. The CDR3 nucleotides are TGCGCCAGCAGCTTGGGTGGGGGGGCTGTCTCCTACAATGAGCAGTTCTTC. Translating it yields CASSLGGGAVSYNEQFF.

The genes are TRBV19 and TRBJ2-5; D ambiguous. The CDR3 extends over 15 amino acids. The germline gives CDR1 LNHDA, CDR2 SQIVND (reference sequence). The V end lost 6 bases, the J end lost 2 bases, and 16 bases lay between the germline ends. Here the CDR3 reads CASRPQATVQETQYF. Written as DNA, the CDR3 is TGTGCCAGTAGACCCCAAGCAACAGTTCAAGAGACCCAGTACTTC.

The gene calls are TRBV23-1 and TRBJ1-1; D remains unclear. TRBV23-1 is classed as an ORF, of uncertain function. The CDR3 consists of 9 residues. Trimming pared 6 bases from V and 10 bases from J, leaving 6 bases between. CDR3 protein: CASSPGAFF. The CDR3 bases are TGCGCCAGCAGCCCGGGAGCTTTCTTT.

V is TRBV6-6 and J is TRBJ2-5; possible D gene TRBD2, 7 bases. V dropped 2 bases and J dropped 5 bases, with 18 bases sitting between them. The CDR3 runs 16 residues. Germline values: CDR1 MNHNY, CDR2 SVGAGI (reference sequence). The CDR3 region is CASSYPRAGQRETQYF. The CDR3 DNA follows: TGTGCCAGCAGTTACCCGCGAGCGGGACAACGGGAGACCCAGTACTTC.